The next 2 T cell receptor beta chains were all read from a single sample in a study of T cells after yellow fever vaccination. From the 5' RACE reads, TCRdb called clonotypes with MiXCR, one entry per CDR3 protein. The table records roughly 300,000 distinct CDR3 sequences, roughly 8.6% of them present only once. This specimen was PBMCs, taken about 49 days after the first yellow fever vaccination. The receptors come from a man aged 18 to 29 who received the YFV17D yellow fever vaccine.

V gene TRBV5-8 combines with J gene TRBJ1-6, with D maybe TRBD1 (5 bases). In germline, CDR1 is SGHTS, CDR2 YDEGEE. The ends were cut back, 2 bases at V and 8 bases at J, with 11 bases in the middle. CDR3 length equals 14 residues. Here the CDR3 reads CASSFRDGYSPLHF. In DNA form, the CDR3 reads TGTGCCAGCAGCTTCCGGGACGGATATTCACCCCTCCACTTT.

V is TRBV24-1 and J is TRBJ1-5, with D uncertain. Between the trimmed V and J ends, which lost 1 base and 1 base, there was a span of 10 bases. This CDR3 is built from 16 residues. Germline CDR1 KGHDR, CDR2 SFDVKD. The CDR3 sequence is CATSDFGRVSNQPQHF. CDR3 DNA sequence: TGTGCCACCAGTGATTTCGGTAGGGTGAGCAATCAGCCCCAGCATTTT.